These 20 T cell receptor beta chains originate from one sample sequenced in a study of shared clonotypes between healthy human individuals. Naive CD8 isolation took CD45RO-negative cells positively selected for CCR7 and excluded terminally differentiated effector memory CD45RA+ cells. Sequencing was performed with immunoSEQ multiplex PCR; in TCRdb, only in-frame clones are kept and a portion is missing. The top ten hold about 0.11% of the sample, which has roughly 590,000 clones, around 95% seen once. Sequencing was carried out using naive CD8+ T cells sorted from blood. The origin of the receptors is a woman in her twenties or thirties in good health.

The chain joins TRBV4-2 to TRBJ2-5, with 9 bases fitting TRBD1. V dropped 3 bases and J dropped 2; count of bases not matched to a gene: 4. The CDR3 sequence is 15 residues long. CDR1 and CDR2 from the germline V gene are LGHNA and YNFKEQ. DNA for the CDR3: TGTGCCAGCAGCCACACCGGGACAGGGCAAGAGACCCAGTACTTC. This codes for CASSHTGTGQETQYF.

This chain connects TRBV15 to TRBJ2-3; 13 positions match TRBD2. The CDR3 covers 16 residues. J lost 3 bases, V lost 5 bases, and 5 bases had no gene match. Germline values: CDR1 LNHNV, CDR2 YYDKDF (reference sequence). CDR3 amino acids: CATSGGLAGVTDTQYF. The CDR3 region has the DNA TGTGCCACCAGCGGAGGACTAGCGGGAGTGACAGATACGCAGTATTTT.

In regard to this clone: This sample also contains other DNA sequences that code for the same CDR3. The genes are TRBV27 and TRBJ2-1; D remains unclear. Germline CDR1 is MNHEY and CDR2 is SMNVEV (reference sequence). This CDR3 contains 13 residues. V lost 3 bases to trimming and J lost 0 bases, with 3 bases between them. The CDR3 nucleotides read TGTGCCAGCAGTTTGGGCTCCTACAATGAGCAGTTCTTC. Its translation is CASSLGSYNEQFF.

The CDR3 is CASSERRGLEAFF. DNA for the CDR3: TGTGCCAGCAGTGAACGGCGGGGACTTGAAGCTTTCTTT. The chain couples TRBV6-1 to TRBJ1-1, with D maybe TRBD1 (5 bases). V was trimmed by 2 bases and J by 7 bases, leaving 11 bases between them. CDR1 and CDR2 from the germline V gene are MNHNS and SASEGT. The CDR3 spans 13 residues.

This clone appeared a single time. The chain employs TRBV28 and TRBJ2-7, with 8 bases lining up with TRBD1. CDR1 is MDHEN and CDR2 is SYDVKM in the germline V gene. The CDR3 runs to 15 residues. The junction had 6 bases not matched to a gene; V was cut back by 2 bases and J by 3 bases. The CDR3 region has the DNA TGTGCCAGCAGTTTAGAACAGGGGGACTTCTACGAGCAGTACTTC. Its translation is CASSLEQGDFYEQYF.

The V and J genes are TRBV6-1 and TRBJ1-2; 9 positions agree with TRBD1. With 4 bases clipped from V and 2 bases from J, the junction kept 2 bases outside the gene matches. Germline lookup yields CDR1 MNHNS and CDR2 SASEGT. CDR3 length: 14 amino acids. The CDR3 protein is CASSAGQGNYGYTF. The CDR3 nucleotides are TGTGCCAGCAGTGCGGGACAGGGAAACTATGGCTACACCTTC.

The J gene is TRBJ1-2, the V gene TRBV6-1, with TRBD1 as a possible D gene (6 bases). The CDR3 is 16 amino acids. Germline CDR1 is MNHNS and CDR2 is SASEGT. Trimming stripped 2 bases from V and 3 bases from J, with 16 bases between. The CDR3 here is CASSEIFNRVDYGYTF. CDR3 coding DNA: TGTGCCAGCAGTGAAATTTTCAACAGGGTGGACTATGGCTACACCTTC.

The rearrangement links TRBV7-9 to TRBJ2-5, with D tentatively TRBD2 (6 bases). Germline V gene sequence: CDR1 SEHNR, CDR2 FQNEAQ (reference sequence). Trimming left V 3 bases short and J 1 base short, with 9 bases between. There are 14 residues in the CDR3. This CDR3 is CASSFGGIQETQYF. The CDR3 region has the DNA TGTGCCAGCAGCTTCGGGGGTATCCAAGAGACCCAGTACTTC.

The chain links TRBV19 to TRBJ2-1; D remains ambiguous. The length of the CDR3 is 14 residues. Trimming pared 0 bases from V and 4 bases from J, leaving 7 bases between. Germline CDR1 and CDR2: LNHDA and SQIVND (reference sequence). Here the CDR3 DNA reads TGTGCCAGTAGTATAGATCTAGAATACAATGAGCAGTTCTTC. Its translation is CASSIDLEYNEQFF.

V is TRBV5-1 and J is TRBJ2-5; 10 bases are shared with TRBD1. Trimming removed 2 bases from V and 5 bases from J; junction bases left unmatched: 6. This CDR3 is 15 amino acids long. Germline values: CDR1 SGHRS, CDR2 YFSETQ. CDR3 DNA: TGCGCCAGCAGCTTCCAGGGACAGGGGTTGGAGACCCAGTACTTC. Protein: CASSFQGQGLETQYF.

This rearrangement joins TRBV5-8 to TRBJ2-7; TRBD2 matches at 12 bases. V was pared by 4 bases and J by 11 bases, with 13 bases of the junction left unmatched. This CDR3 comprises 15 residues. Germline lookup yields CDR1 SGHTS and CDR2 YDEGEE. The CDR3 nucleotides read TGTGCCAGCAGCCCGACTAGCGGGGGCGCATCGGCGGAGTACTTC. It translates to CASSPTSGGASAEYF.

As DNA, the CDR3 is TGTGCCAGCAGTTTAAGAGACAGGGAGGGTACGCAGTATTTT. It codes for CASSLRDREGTQYF. The chain recombines TRBV28 with TRBJ2-3, with D perhaps matching TRBD1 or TRBD2 (7 bases each). Trimming took 2 bases from V and 8 from J, leaving 14 bases between them. CDR1 is MDHEN, CDR2 SYDVKM, per germline. The CDR3 runs to 14 residues.

The chain has TRBV15 and TRBJ2-1; D remains ambiguous. This CDR3 has 13 amino acids. Germline V CDR1 and CDR2: LNHNV, YYDKDF (reference sequence). Trimming left V 0 bases short and J 9 bases short, with 9 bases between. DNA for the CDR3: TGTGCCACCAGCAGAGATCTTCCATCTGAGCAGTTCTTC. It translates to CATSRDLPSEQFF.

The chain couples TRBV4-1 to TRBJ1-3, with 7 bases fitting TRBD1. This CDR3 has 15 amino acids. Germline V gives CDR1 MGHRA, CDR2 YSYEKL. V lost 3 bases, J lost 5 bases, and 7 bases stayed unmatched. CDR3 DNA: TGCGCCAGCAGCCACCCCACAGGGGAAAGAAACACCATATATTTT. The encoded protein is CASSHPTGERNTIYF.

This chain connects TRBV11-2 to TRBJ2-1; possibly TRBD1 for D (5 bases). Germline V lookup: CDR1 SGHAT, CDR2 FQNNGV. Trimming shortened V by 4 bases and J by 0 bases, and 16 bases separated the two germline ends. The CDR3 totals 17 residues. The CDR3 reads CASSWAMIRGSYNEQFF. The CDR3 nucleotides read TGTGCCAGCAGCTGGGCCATGATTAGGGGCTCCTACAATGAGCAGTTCTTC. The full variable domain, its missing parts supplied by reference TRBV11-2 and TRBJ2-1, is EAGVAQSPRYKIIEKRQSVAFWCNPISGHATLYWYQQILGQGPKLLIQFQNNGVVDDSQLPKDRFSAERLKGVDSTLKIQPAKLEDSAVYLCASSWAMIRGSYNEQFFGPGTRLTVL.

The V and J genes are TRBV9 and TRBJ2-2; D is uncertain. V was trimmed by 3 bases and J by 6 bases, leaving 15 bases between them. Per germline, CDR1 SGDLS and CDR2 YYNGEE. The CDR3 has 15 residues. CDR3 in DNA: TGTGCCAGCAGCGCCACTAAGATAATGGCCGGGGAGCTGTTTTTT. The encoded protein is CASSATKIMAGELFF.

The chain has TRBV27 and TRBJ1-1; D not certain. The CDR3 contains 15 residues. Trimming shortened V by 8 bases and J by 5 bases, and 21 bases separated the two germline ends. Looked up from germline, CDR1 is MNHEY and CDR2 is SMNVEV (reference sequence). CDR3 in DNA: TGTGCCAGCGCAGACGGCAGGCCCGTTGGGACTGAAGCTTTCTTT. Its translation: CASADGRPVGTEAFF.

The chain is built from TRBV6-6 and TRBJ2-1; D may correspond to TRBD1 or TRBD2 (5 bases each). The germline CDR1 and CDR2 sequences are MNHNY and SVGAGI (reference sequence). V was shortened by 2 bases and J by 5 bases, with 10 bases between the two germline ends. CDR3 size: 14 residues. The chain's CDR3 is CASSYPGTNNEQFF. CDR3 bases: TGTGCCAGCAGTTACCCCGGGACCAACAATGAGCAGTTCTTC.

This chain links TRBV7-9 with TRBJ2-5; TRBD2 matches at 11 bases. This CDR3 has 15 amino acids. Germline CDR1 SEHNR, CDR2 FQNEAQ (reference sequence). Trimming removed 4 bases from V and 2 bases from J; junction bases left unmatched: 3. CDR3 residues: CASSSGLAEQETQYF. In DNA, the CDR3 is TGTGCCAGCAGCTCGGGACTAGCGGAACAAGAGACCCAGTACTTC.

The chain has TRBV19 and TRBJ2-1, with D possibly being TRBD1 (6 bases). V was pared by 4 bases and J by 0 bases, with 10 bases between. The CDR3 extends over 15 amino acids. Germline values: CDR1 LNHDA, CDR2 SQIVND (reference sequence). DNA of the CDR3: TGTGCCAGTAGTAGGACAGAATACTCCTACAATGAGCAGTTCTTC. This gives the protein CASSRTEYSYNEQFF.